The T cell receptor beta chain under discussion was sequenced for a study of T cells in localized non-small cell lung cancer (dated by TCRdb to 2020 to 2021). For the wider study: Comparing tumors with uninvolved tumor-adjacent lungs, the study looked at the T cell repertoires of a few hundred patients with early-stage NSCLC. The mean age of the NSCLC patients was just over 65 years, with 120 to 150 men and approximately 100 women. The cohort comprised around 250 treatment-naïve NSCLC patients with resected, localized lung tumors.

Counted from cysteine to phenylalanine, this CDR3 has 14 amino acids. Of all the DNA, just the CDR3 is kept, 42 bases in frame from base 1. According to the germline V gene (reference sequence), CDR1 reads MNHEY and CDR2 reads SMNVEV. The V and J ends are trimmed by 5 bases and 8 bases, leaving 16 bases between them. TCR beta CDR3 regions were sequenced from DNA using the immunoSEQ Assay. The authors' analysis ran thus. To compute T cell density, TCR beta template counts were normalized to usable DNA, which was estimated by amplifying housekeeping genes. Richness was estimated with the preseqR package, extrapolating to 400,000 templates for PBMC samples and 120,000 templates for tissue samples. Clonality was taken to be one minus Pielou's evenness. To identify tissue-enriched TCRs, differential abundance testing was run on productive amino-acid clonotypes with a minimum total count of 5 and an alpha of 0.1. The Jaccard Index and the Morisita Overlap Index were used to measure repertoire overlap between compartments. TCR beta CDR3s were clustered by GLIPH together with public tetramer-defined viral CDR3s, and at least three viral sequences plus V-gene enrichment were required for viral motifs. The table was pulled from immuneACCESS by TCRdb, which kept in-frame rearrangements only. Such tables lose some clones; where checked, under half of the loss comes from unresolved V genes, and the rest has no known cause. V, J and clone size are those of that table, while D and trimming were read from the DNA. For this sample there are 100,000 to 150,000 clones; 80% to 90% appear just once. Around 1.7% of the sample rests with the top ten.

At diagnosis, peripheral blood, uninvolved tumor-adjacent lung and tumor were collected and were preserved as a mix of fresh-frozen and FFPE material. Blood samples were analyzed as peripheral blood mononuclear cells for TCR repertoire profiling. Points the paper makes about the study in general: Because multi-region sequencing of the tumors was not done, intratumor heterogeneity could not be ruled out. Of the top 100 tumor clones, a median of roughly 53 were detected in paired uninvolved adjacent lung; 28 were also among that lung's top 100. Longer overall survival was associated with higher T cell density in blood, whereas shorter survival was associated with higher clonality in adjacent lung. Uninvolved tumor-adjacent lung showed the highest T cell clonality, higher than tumor, which suggests more focused antigenic responses in the uninvolved tumor-adjacent lung. Because the study design was exploratory, TCR variables were selected using unadjusted p-values without false-discovery rate correction.

Remarks on this clone: Its cognate antigen has yet to be identified. Per-base qualities were not stored, and no clone one base away is much larger.

Sequencing used peripheral blood, obtained before any cancer treatment. The rearranged segments are TRBV27 and TRBJ2-1; the best D guess is TRBD2, with 6 bases matching. The source is a female donor of 60 years or more with stage I lung adenocarcinoma. The CDR3 protein is CASSINGGLDEQFF. The nucleotide sequence is TGTGCCAGCAGTATTAACGGAGGGCTGGATGAGCAGTTCTTC.